This entry is about one TCR beta chain. The antigen is undetermined. Measured with immunoSEQ multiplex PCR; TCRdb has only the in-frame clones, and not every one. The sample records around 140,000 clones, 80% to 90% being singletons. This sample is part of a study of cytomegalovirus exposure and HLA in healthy donors. Overall study results and limits: The study recorded about 150 TCR beta chains that were cytomegalovirus-associated.

Sequencing was done on a sample of PBMCs. The TCR comes from a woman between 18 and 29 years old in good health and CMV-seronegative.

The CDR3 nucleotides are TGCGCCAGCAGCCGGTGGGGGGACACAGATACGCAGTATTTT. Translation gives CASSRWGDTDTQYF. The genes are TRBV4-1 and TRBJ2-3; D is perhaps TRBD2 (6 bases). The CDR3 is 14 residues long. The ends were cut back, 4 bases at V and 2 bases at J, with 10 bases in the middle. In germline, CDR1 is MGHRA, CDR2 YSYEKL.